Listed below are T cell receptor beta chains from one sample, sequenced in a study of blood T cell repertoires in COVID-19. Some clones are missing from TCRdb's copy, which holds only in-frame ones; the method was immunoSEQ multiplex PCR. Of approximately 170,000 clones detected, roughly 86% appear once; the ten largest clones hold roughly 2.5%. The sequenced sample consisted of peripheral blood. These receptors all stem from an elderly woman with COVID-19, enrolled during active disease. The conserved cysteine and the conserved F or W are not part of the CDR3 here. Fields, in order: V gene, J gene, CDR3 protein.

V: TRBV6-2/TRBV6-3; J: TRBJ1-4; CDR3: ASSLFSTNEKLF
V: TRBV4-3; J: TRBJ2-2; CDR3: ASSQGLASTGELF
V: TRBV4-1; J: TRBJ1-2; CDR3: ASSQGARDRGGYGYT
V: TRBV9; J: TRBJ2-5; CDR3: ASSPGTREETQY
V: TRBV28; J: TRBJ1-3; CDR3: ASIRGGAGNTIY
V: TRBV28; J: TRBJ1-2; CDR3: ASRRGLGGYT
V: TRBV5-1; J: TRBJ1-5; CDR3: ASSAGTGGGQPQH
V: TRBV5-1; J: TRBJ2-1; CDR3: ASSFSGGSYNEQF
V: TRBV6-4; J: TRBJ1-1; CDR3: DPGGQGGEAF
V: TRBV19; J: TRBJ1-1; CDR3: ASSVRGWGTEAF
V: TRBV27; J: TRBJ1-2; CDR3: ASSSTDSRGYT
V: TRBV6-2/TRBV6-3; J: TRBJ2-7; CDR3: ASSPVQGFYEQY
V: TRBV4-2; J: TRBJ2-5; CDR3: ASSQNREETQY
V: TRBV29-1; J: TRBJ1-1; CDR3: SAWDSLNTEAF
V: TRBV2; J: TRBJ2-2; CDR3: ASLRDRGNTGELF
V: TRBV6-2/TRBV6-3; J: TRBJ2-5; CDR3: ASSYSGSGVAGAQY
V: TRBV6-2/TRBV6-3; J: TRBJ2-7; CDR3: ASSSAGTYEQY
V: TRBV12-3/TRBV12-4; J: TRBJ1-1; CDR3: ASSLDGTGKAF
V: TRBV5-1; J: TRBJ2-7; CDR3: ASSLERPTGDEQY
V: TRBV24-1; J: TRBJ1-5; CDR3: ATSAPGQGQPQH
V: TRBV7-9; J: TRBJ2-3; CDR3: ASSSRGGVGDTQY
V: TRBV28; J: TRBJ2-7; CDR3: ASSPPGTGWNEQY
V: TRBV5-1; J: TRBJ2-7; CDR3: ASSLGTSDDEQY
V: TRBV7-2; J: TRBJ2-7; CDR3: ASSPGSGGTGEQY
V: TRBV11-2; J: TRBJ2-6; CDR3: ASSRTGTEVNVLT
V: TRBV5-6; J: TRBJ2-3; CDR3: ASSFIDRGGTDTQY
V: TRBV5-5; J: TRBJ2-7; CDR3: ASSPGLLGGRSYEQY
V: TRBV11-1; J: TRBJ2-5; CDR3: ASSRLVQETQY
V: TRBV4-3; J: TRBJ1-6; CDR3: ASSQVGSNSPLH
V: TRBV5-1; J: TRBJ1-2; CDR3: ASSPTGTGQYSGYT
V: TRBV9; J: TRBJ2-2; CDR3: ASSVGAPGDTGELF
V: TRBV7-2; J: TRBJ2-7; CDR3: ASSLVTGTGGHEQY
V: TRBV7-8; J: TRBJ1-1; CDR3: ASSPNRANTEAF
V: TRBV19; J: TRBJ1-4; CDR3: ASIARAAGPNEKLF
V: TRBV5-6; J: TRBJ2-3; CDR3: ASSRQGGTDTQY
V: TRBV6-5; J: TRBJ1-1; CDR3: ASSYNKGQMNTEAF
V: TRBV28; J: TRBJ1-5; CDR3: ASRAGGAAGQPQH
V: TRBV28; J: TRBJ1-5; CDR3: ASSRRRVGGNQPQH
V: TRBV19; J: TRBJ2-5; CDR3: ASSSVAGAIQENQY
V: TRBV27; J: TRBJ2-5; CDR3: ASSLLSASGSQETQY
V: TRBV6-4; J: TRBJ2-3; CDR3: ASSGVVGDTQY
V: TRBV7-9; J: TRBJ2-5; CDR3: ASSQNQETQY
V: TRBV2; J: TRBJ1-1; CDR3: ASSELGVQNTEAF
V: TRBV27; J: TRBJ2-1; CDR3: ASSFRASGIGEQF
V: TRBV4-3; J: TRBJ1-3; CDR3: ASSLGPGNTIY
V: TRBV4-2; J: TRBJ2-5; CDR3: ASSRASEGETQY
V: TRBV5-1; J: TRBJ1-5; CDR3: ASSPAGGSNQPQH
V: TRBV27; J: TRBJ1-5; CDR3: ASSLDRGNNQPQH
V: TRBV6-5; J: TRBJ1-2; CDR3: ASSPYGGGSYGYT
V: TRBV19; J: TRBJ1-2; CDR3: ASSPWAVASYGYT
V: TRBV27; J: TRBJ1-1; CDR3: ASSFETRGRNTEAF
V: TRBV20-1; J: TRBJ1-2; CDR3: SASTGQTSSGYT
V: TRBV19; J: TRBJ1-1; CDR3: ASSYQNRVLNTEAF
V: TRBV29-1; J: TRBJ2-1; CDR3: SVVERQGGHNEQF
V: TRBV5-1; J: TRBJ2-3; CDR3: ASSPLAGGTDTQY
V: TRBV7-9; J: TRBJ2-5; CDR3: ATRTSGEETQY
V: TRBV28; J: TRBJ1-2; CDR3: ASSLYMDRGKGYT
V: TRBV19; J: TRBJ1-1; CDR3: ASNSPRPGEAF
V: TRBV2; J: TRBJ1-1; CDR3: ASSVLQGLNTEAF
V: TRBV28; J: TRBJ1-4; CDR3: ASIGAAGEKLF